This T cell receptor (beta chain) was recorded in a study of T cell changes during pregnancy in multiple sclerosis. Here immunoSEQ multiplex PCR was the method, and the copy in TCRdb shows in-frame clones only, minus some. The table includes 45,000 to 65,000 clones, roughly 91% detected once. The receptor's source is a female donor with multiple sclerosis, enrolled in a pregnancy study. Sequencing used CD4+ T cells from peripheral blood mononuclear cells, obtained in the third trimester of pregnancy.

The CDR3, as DNA: TGTGCCAGCAGCCTCGCCAGGTCTCGCCGGGACTCGGTGGTCCCCTACGAGCAGTACTTC. Its protein product is CASSLARSRRDSVVPYEQYF. The V gene is TRBV14, the J gene TRBJ2-7; D might be TRBD2 (6 bases). Between the trimmed V and J ends, which lost 4 bases and 2 bases, there was a span of 30 bases. This CDR3 has 20 amino acids. The germline CDR1 and CDR2 sequences are SGHDN and FVKESK.